These T cell receptor beta chains were read from a single sample in a study of blood T cell repertoires in COVID-19. TCRdb's copy holds only in-frame clones and misses some; the assay was immunoSEQ multiplex PCR. The sample records about 220,000 clones, about 90% being singletons. The sequenced material came from peripheral blood. These receptors were collected from a man in his forties or fifties with active or convalescent COVID-19. Both conserved end residues are part of each CDR3. The order of the fields is clone size, D gene, J gene, V gene, CDR3 DNA, CDR3 protein. D genes are given only for firm matches. Clone size is given for some rows only: seen once, a few or many times, or a class if the clone is expanded.

-,-,TRBJ2-1,TRBV7-9,TGTGCCAGCAGCTTCCCCACTAGTAGAGGTAATGAGCAGTTCTTC,CASSFPTSRGNEQFF
-,TRBD1,TRBJ1-2,TRBV24-1,TGTGCCACCAGTGATTTGGATCGGGACAGGTTAGCTAACTATGGCTACACCTTC,CATSDLDRDRLANYGYTF
-,-,TRBJ1-3,TRBV7-8,TGTGCCAGCAGCTTAGGGTCTTGGCAGGCTGGGAACACCATATATTTT,CASSLGSWQAGNTIYF
-,TRBD2,TRBJ2-2,TRBV5-1,TGCGCCAGCAGCCCAGGGACTAGCGGGAGTAACACCGGGGAGCTGTTTTTT,CASSPGTSGSNTGELFF
few,-,TRBJ1-5,TRBV5-3,TGTGCCAGAAGCCCTGGGCCAGAAAATCAGCCCCAGCATTTT,CARSPGPENQPQHF
-,-,TRBJ2-3,TRBV28,TGTGCCAGCAGTTCGCTGCGGGGAAAAGCCACAGATACGCAGTATTTT,CASSSLRGKATDTQYF
-,TRBD1,TRBJ2-1,TRBV5-1,TGCGCCAGCAGCTCAGGACAGGGGGGCAACAATGAGCAGTTCTTC,CASSSGQGGNNEQFF
once,TRBD2,TRBJ2-7,TRBV3-1/TRBV3-2,TGTGCCAGCAGCCAAGGACTAGCGGGAGTAGTGCTACGAGGGCAGTACTTC,CASSQGLAGVVLRGQYF
-,-,TRBJ1-3,TRBV7-2,TGTGCCAGCAGCTTAGGAGGCGGGGTCACTGGAAACACCATATATTTT,CASSLGGGVTGNTIYF
-,TRBD1,TRBJ2-7,TRBV5-4,TGTGCCAGCAGCTCCTTCATGACAGGGACCACCTACGAGCAGTACTTC,CASSSFMTGTTYEQYF
-,-,TRBJ1-5,TRBV28,TGTGCCAGGGTACAGGGTTTCCAGCCCCAGCATTTT,CARVQGFQPQHF
-,-,TRBJ1-5,TRBV28,TGTGCCAGCAGTTACAGGGACAGCAATCAGCCCCAGCATTTT,CASSYRDSNQPQHF
-,TRBD1,TRBJ2-7,TRBV5-1,TGCGCCAGCAGGGCCGGGACAGGGGGCTTCTACGAGCAGTACTTC,CASRAGTGGFYEQYF
-,-,TRBJ1-1,TRBV19,TGTGCCAGTACCCCGGGGGACCTGAACACTGAAGCTTTCTTT,CASTPGDLNTEAFF
-,TRBD2,TRBJ2-6,TRBV11-3,TGTGCCAGCAGGTTAGCGGGGCGGGAGGGCCGGTACTCTGGGGCCAACGTCCTGACTTTC,CASRLAGREGRYSGANVLTF
-,-,TRBJ2-1,TRBV27,TGTGCCAGCAGTATACAGGGGAGGAACAATGAGCAGTTCTTC,CASSIQGRNNEQFF
-,TRBD1,TRBJ1-2,TRBV27,TGTGCCAGCAGTCCCCTGACAGGGGCATACGGCTACACCTTC,CASSPLTGAYGYTF
once,-,TRBJ2-2,TRBV7-8,TGTGCCAGCAGCACTTACAGGGTCACCGGGGAGCTGTTTTTT,CASSTYRVTGELFF
-,-,TRBJ2-1,TRBV5-4,TGTGCCAGCAGCTTGTGGGGAGCGACCCCCTACAATGAGCAGTTCTTC,CASSLWGATPYNEQFF
-,-,TRBJ2-1,TRBV10-3,TGTGCCATCATGGGGGGAATGGAGCAGTTCTTC,CAIMGGMEQFF
-,-,TRBJ2-3,TRBV27,TGTGCCAGCAGCTCGAAGGGGGGCACAGATACGCAGTATTTT,CASSSKGGTDTQYF
-,-,TRBJ1-3,TRBV2,TGTGCCAGCAGTGAAGGGGGGGGGTTTGGAAACACCATATATTTT,CASSEGGGFGNTIYF
-,-,TRBJ1-3,TRBV9,TGTGCCAGCAGCGTCTTGGCCAGGGACTCTGGAAACACCATATATTTT,CASSVLARDSGNTIYF
-,TRBD1,TRBJ1-1,TRBV7-2,TGTGCCAGCAGCCTAACGATACAGGGGGGGGCTTTCTTT,CASSLTIQGGAFF
-,-,TRBJ1-6,TRBV6-6,TGTGCCAGCAGTTACTCGGTGCCAGGTTATAATTCACCCCTCCACTTT,CASSYSVPGYNSPLHF
once,TRBD1,TRBJ1-6,TRBV28,TGTGCCAGCAGTCCAAGACAGGGGGCGAAAAATTCACCCCTCCACTTT,CASSPRQGAKNSPLHF
-,-,TRBJ2-2,TRBV7-2,TGTGCCAGAAGCCGGGTCACCGGGGAGCTGTTTTTT,CARSRVTGELFF
-,-,TRBJ1-1,TRBV9,TGTGCCAGCAGCGGGGGGACTCACACTGAAGCTTTCTTT,CASSGGTHTEAFF
few,TRBD1,TRBJ2-2,TRBV5-5,TGTGCCAGCAGCTCCTCCTCGGGGACAGTGAACACCGGGGAGCTGTTTTTT,CASSSSSGTVNTGELFF
-,-,TRBJ2-5,TRBV12-5,TGTGCTAGTGGTTTGGTACCCGGCGGGTTGCAAGAGACCCAGTACTTC,CASGLVPGGLQETQYF
-,-,TRBJ2-7,TRBV5-1,TGCGCCAGCAGCTACACTGCCGGGAGCGCCACGGGCGAGCAGTACTTC,CASSYTAGSATGEQYF
-,-,TRBJ1-2,TRBV28,TGTGCCAGCAGGCCTACAGGGAGAGGTGCGGGCTACACCTTC,CASRPTGRGAGYTF
-,-,TRBJ1-5,TRBV30,TGTGCCTGGAGTGTGGGGGCCAATCAGCCCCAGCATTTT,CAWSVGANQPQHF
-,-,TRBJ2-1,TRBV7-9,TGTGCCAGCAGCTCCGCGGGACGATACAATGAGCAGTTCTTC,CASSSAGRYNEQFF
once,-,TRBJ2-7,TRBV4-2,TGTGCCAGCAGCCAACCGCGACAGGCCTCCTACGAGCAGTACTTC,CASSQPRQASYEQYF
-,TRBD1,TRBJ2-7,TRBV27,TGTGCCAGCAGTTTGACAGGGAGCGAGCAGTACTTC,CASSLTGSEQYF
-,-,TRBJ2-1,TRBV19,TGTGCCAGTAGGCCAGGGCTAGCGCCAAATGAGCAGTTCTTC,CASRPGLAPNEQFF
-,TRBD1,TRBJ1-2,TRBV18,TGTGCCAGCTCACCCACACCAGACAGGGCCCCTCGCGGCTACACCTTC,CASSPTPDRAPRGYTF
-,-,TRBJ1-1,TRBV7-8,TGTGCCAGCAGCCGGAGTACCCCAATTGAAGCTTTCTTT,CASSRSTPIEAFF
-,TRBD1,TRBJ1-2,TRBV25-1,TGTGCCAGCAGTGGGCTTACAGGGGGTTGGGATGGCTACACCTTC,CASSGLTGGWDGYTF
-,TRBD1,TRBJ1-3,TRBV4-2,TGTGCCAGCAGCCAAGATACAGGGGACGGAAACACCATATATTTT,CASSQDTGDGNTIYF